What follows are 18 T cell receptor beta chains derived from one specimen sequenced in a study of T cell responses to AZD1222 COVID-19 vaccine. This table comes from immunoSEQ multiplex PCR, and its TCRdb copy is limited to in-frame clones, with some not included. The sample comprises 85,000 to 130,000 clones, around nine tenths of which are singletons, and over 15% rests with the top ten. The source material was peripheral blood, sampled on day 0 of AZD1222 vaccination. Every receptor here comes from an adult in good health.

CDR3 bases: TGTGCCAGCAGCGTAACGACGAGCTCCTACAATGAGCAGTTCTTC. Translated: CASSVTTSSYNEQFF. The chain is built from TRBV9 and TRBJ2-1; D gene uncertain. The CDR3 contains 15 residues. Germline V lookup: CDR1 SGDLS, CDR2 YYNGEE. Between the trimmed V and J ends, which lost 1 base and 0 bases, there was a span of 8 bases.

The chain couples TRBV27 to TRBJ2-7; 7 positions match TRBD1. Germline V gives CDR1 MNHEY, CDR2 SMNVEV (reference sequence). This CDR3 contains 13 residues. Unmatched junction bases numbered 4, after V lost 6 bases and J lost 2 bases. CDR3 in DNA: TGTGCCAGCAGCGGGACAGAACCCTACGAGCAGTACTTC. The encoded protein is CASSGTEPYEQYF.

The chain has TRBV28 and TRBJ2-3; D is unclear. V was clipped by 5 bases and J by 0 bases, with 9 bases between them. In germline, CDR1 is MDHEN, CDR2 SYDVKM. This CDR3 has 14 amino acids. Here the CDR3 DNA reads TGTGCCAGCAGTCCATCGGACAGCACAGATACGCAGTATTTT. It codes for CASSPSDSTDTQYF.

The chain combines TRBV19 with TRBJ2-7; no reliable D call. CDR1 is LNHDA and CDR2 is SQIVND in the germline V gene (reference sequence). The CDR3 consists of 13 residues. V lost 2 bases, J lost 3 bases, and 8 bases lay in between. The CDR3 bases are TGTGCCAGTAGTATAAGAAGGGACTACGAGCAGTACTTC. Translation gives CASSIRRDYEQYF.

The DNA for the CDR3 is TGTGCCAGCAGTTCAATTGGGGCAGGGGGAGTGGGCTACACCTTC. Its protein is CASSSIGAGGVGYTF. The chain recombines TRBV27 with TRBJ1-2, with 7 bases aligning to TRBD1. V lost 4 bases and J lost 8; bases outside the gene matches: 13. CDR3 length equals 15 residues. Germline V gene data show CDR1 as MNHEY and CDR2 as SMNVEV (reference sequence).

V is TRBV30 and J is TRBJ1-1; D is uncertain. Trimming cost V 1 base and J 3 bases, with 12 bases left between them. This CDR3 contains 14 residues. Germline loops: CDR1 GTSNPN, CDR2 SVGIG (reference sequence). The chain's CDR3 is CAWSATGKDTEAFF. Here the CDR3 DNA reads TGTGCCTGGAGTGCGACGGGTAAGGACACTGAAGCTTTCTTT.

The V call is TRBV7-9, the J call TRBJ2-5; D not resolved. The CDR3 is 12 residues long. The V gene lost 2 bases and the J gene lost 3 bases, with 4 bases spanning the gap. Germline V gene lookup returns CDR1 SEHNR and CDR2 FQNEAQ (reference sequence). DNA of the CDR3: TGTGCCAGCAGCTTAATGGAAGAGACCCAGTACTTC. Protein: CASSLMEETQYF.

CDR3 DNA: TGCGCCAGCCAGGTACAGGGAATTCGCACAACAGATACGCAGTATTTT. It translates to CASQVQGIRTTDTQYF. This chain connects TRBV5-1 to TRBJ2-3, with D possibly matching TRBD1 (6 bases). This CDR3 is built from 16 residues. Germline CDR1 and CDR2: SGHRS and YFSETQ. Trimming took 7 bases from V and 3 from J, leaving 21 bases between them.

The CDR3 region has the DNA TGTGCCACCTCCGGACAGGGCAGGACAGATACGCAGTATTTT. Translating gives CATSGQGRTDTQYF. This chain joins TRBV24-1 and TRBJ2-3; 8 bases fit TRBD1. The CDR3 contains 14 residues. V lost 9 bases and J lost 3; bases outside the gene matches: 7. Germline V lookup: CDR1 KGHDR, CDR2 SFDVKD.

The rearrangement uses TRBV21-1 and TRBJ2-1. TRBV21-1 is a pseudogene. CDR3 length: 11 residues. The DNA of the CDR3 is TGTGCCAGCAGCATGTACAATGAGCAGTTCTTC. It codes for CASSMYNEQFF.

This clone was seen a few times. This sequence joins TRBV7-3 and TRBJ1-2, with D possibly being TRBD1 (6 bases). The ends were cut back, 2 bases at V and 4 bases at J, with 11 bases in the middle. Looked up from germline, CDR1 is SGHTA and CDR2 is FQGTGA. The CDR3 sequence is 14 residues long. Written as DNA, the CDR3 is TGTGCCAGCAGCTTAGGCAGGGGTACCTATGGCTACACCTTC. Translated: CASSLGRGTYGYTF. Using reference TRBV7-3 and TRBJ1-2 for the parts outside the CDR3, the full variable domain is GAGVSQTPSNKVTEKGKYVELRCDPISGHTALYWYRQSLGQGPEFLIYFQGTGAADDSGLPNDRFFAVRPEGSVSTLKIQRTERGDSAVYLCASSLGRGTYGYTFGSGTRLTVV.

This clone appeared once. The V call is TRBV18, the J call TRBJ2-3; 13 nucleotides line up with TRBD2. Germline CDR1 reads KGHSH; CDR2 reads LQKENI. The CDR3 is 18 residues long. Trimming removed 2 bases from V and 1 base from J; junction bases left unmatched: 6. The CDR3 spells CASSPTGLAGVRTDTQYF. As DNA, the CDR3 is TGTGCCAGCTCACCAACCGGACTAGCGGGGGTTCGCACAGATACGCAGTATTTT.

V usage is TRBV7-9 and J usage is TRBJ2-4; perhaps TRBD2 as D (5 bases). V was shortened by 3 bases and J by 3 bases, with 9 bases between the two germline ends. The germline V gene has CDR1 SEHNR and CDR2 FQNEAQ (reference sequence). The CDR3 contains 14 residues. The CDR3 bases are TGTGCCAGCAGCTTTGGGGAGATCAAAAACATTCAGTACTTC. This translates into CASSFGEIKNIQYF.

This chain connects TRBV6-6 to TRBJ2-5, with D possibly being TRBD2 (7 bases). Trimming pared 7 bases from V and 5 bases from J, leaving 17 bases between. The germline V gene encodes CDR1 MNHNY and CDR2 SVGAGI (reference sequence). The CDR3 consists of 14 residues. CDR3 sequence reads: CASNRAGVVETQYF. CDR3 coding DNA: TGTGCCAGCAACAGGGCGGGGGTGGTTGAGACCCAGTACTTC.

The chain is built from TRBV11-3 and TRBJ1-1, with TRBD1 matching over 7 bases. V gave up 5 bases and J gave up 4 bases; unmatched junction bases: 13. The V gene's germline CDR1 is SGHNT and CDR2 YENEEA. This CDR3 is built from 16 residues. The CDR3 loop is CASSADMRGLPTEAFF. CDR3 DNA sequence: TGTGCCAGCAGCGCGGACATGAGGGGGCTCCCCACTGAAGCTTTCTTT.

This clone has only one observation. The genes are TRBV19 and TRBJ1-2; D is undetermined. V gave up 3 bases and J gave up 2 bases, with 7 bases separating them. This CDR3 contains 13 residues. The V gene's germline CDR1 is LNHDA and CDR2 SQIVND (reference sequence). CDR3 loop: CASSILMNYGYTF. The CDR3 DNA follows: TGTGCCAGTAGTATCTTGATGAACTATGGCTACACCTTC. The full variable domain, its missing parts supplied by reference TRBV19 and TRBJ1-2, is DGGITQSPKYLFRKEGQNVTLSCEQNLNHDAMYWYRQDPGQGLRLIYYSQIVNDFQKGDIAEGYSVSREKKESFPLTVTSAQKNPTAFYLCASSILMNYGYTFGSGTRLTVV.

The chain employs TRBV5-1 and TRBJ2-7; D unresolved. Germline CDR1 is SGHRS and CDR2 is YFSETQ. V was shortened by 2 bases and J by 3 bases, with 9 bases between the two germline ends. CDR3 length: 13 amino acids. The CDR3 loop is CASSLDTGYEQYF. CDR3 in DNA: TGCGCCAGCAGCTTAGACACGGGCTACGAGCAGTACTTC.

The genes are TRBV5-1 and TRBJ2-7; the D call may be TRBD1 or TRBD2 (5 bases each). Trimming took off 4 bases at V and 7 bases at J, with 21 bases between the two ends. The CDR3 covers 15 residues. From germline, CDR1 is SGHRS and CDR2 YFSETQ. In DNA, the CDR3 is TGCGCCAGCAGCGGGGGACGGATAGACGGATGGGAGCAGTACTTC. The encoded protein is CASSGGRIDGWEQYF.